The 32 T cell receptor beta chains presented below share a single source sample, sequenced in a study of blood T cell repertoires in COVID-19 (dated by TCRdb to 2020 to 2021). Libraries were prepared through the immunoSEQ multiplex PCR assay. TCRdb re-hosts the immuneACCESS table, in-frame sequences only. Its copies lack some clones; in the studies checked, an unresolved V gene accounts for under half of them, and the cause for the rest is not known. The sample profile shows about 300,000 clones; over 80% of them were found once. The ten largest clones capture roughly 6.1% of the sample. What was sequenced was peripheral blood. These receptors all stem from a woman in her forties or fifties with COVID-19, enrolled during active disease.

The chain employs TRBV6-2 or TRBV6-3 and TRBJ2-7; D perhaps matches TRBD2 (6 bases). Germline V gene lookup returns CDR1 MNHEY and CDR2 SVGEGT. The CDR3 consists of 16 residues. Trimming removed 5 bases from V and 0 bases from J, with 17 bases in between. The CDR3 DNA sequence: TGTGCCAGCAGTCGTTTAGCCGGAGGGAGCTCCTACGAGCAGTACTTC. Its protein product is CASSRLAGGSSYEQYF.

The rearrangement uses TRBV30 and TRBJ1-4; D gene uncertain. Germline CDR1 GTSNPN, CDR2 SVGIG (reference sequence). CDR3 length equals 14 residues. V shed 2 bases and J shed 1 base, with 8 bases lying between them. The CDR3 here is CAWSLGLTNEKLFF. The CDR3 DNA reads as TGTGCCTGGAGTCTCGGGTTAACTAATGAAAAACTGTTTTTT.

The gene calls are TRBV7-2 and TRBJ1-1; the match to TRBD1 covers 7 bases. Germline loops: CDR1 SGHTA, CDR2 FQGNSA. The CDR3 totals 16 residues. V lost 1 base to trimming and J lost 4 bases; unmatched junction nucleotides: 9. In DNA, the CDR3 is TGTGCCAGCAGCTTAGGGTGGGGACAGTACTTCACTGAAGCTTTCTTT. Its translation is CASSLGWGQYFTEAFF.

V gene TRBV9 combines with J gene TRBJ2-1; weak D call: TRBD2 (7 bases). Per the germline V gene, CDR1 is SGDLS and CDR2 is YYNGEE. CDR3 length equals 17 residues. V was cut by 0 bases and J by 8 bases, with 21 bases left in between. CDR3 region: CASSVDQTSFGGDEQFF. CDR3 sequence (DNA): TGTGCCAGCAGCGTAGACCAGACTAGCTTCGGGGGCGATGAGCAGTTCTTC.

V usage is TRBV6-5 and J usage is TRBJ2-4; D perhaps matches TRBD1 (7 bases). In germline, CDR1 is MNHEY, CDR2 SVGAGI. The length of the CDR3 is 14 residues. With 6 bases removed from V and 7 bases from J, the gap between germline ends came to 16 bases. Here the CDR3 DNA reads TGTGCCAGCAGCCCCTTGGCAGGGGGGAACATTCAGTACTTC. This codes for CASSPLAGGNIQYF.

The chain combines TRBV10-1 with TRBJ1-1; TRBD1 agrees at 12 bases. Germline-derived CDR1 and CDR2 are WNHNN and SYGVQD (reference sequence). The length of the CDR3 is 16 residues. V lost 5 bases and J lost 7; bases outside the gene matches: 11. The DNA of the CDR3 is TGCGCCAGCAGTTATCGGCGGGACAGGGGGCTATTTGAAGCTTTCTTT. Translation gives CASSYRRDRGLFEAFF.

V usage is TRBV28 and J usage is TRBJ1-1, with TRBD1 matching 7 bases. The ends lost 1 base at V and 5 bases at J; junction bases unmatched: 1. The CDR3 is 13 amino acids. Germline V gene lookup returns CDR1 MDHEN and CDR2 SYDVKM. The CDR3 DNA is TGTGCCAGCAGTTTATACAGGGGAACTGAAGCTTTCTTT. Translating it yields CASSLYRGTEAFF.

This chain uses TRBV5-8 with TRBJ2-3, with a possible D match to TRBD1 (6 bases). Germline CDR1 is SGHTS and CDR2 is YDEGEE. Trimming shortened V by 4 bases and J by 4 bases, and 13 bases separated the two germline ends. CDR3 length equals 14 residues. The chain's CDR3 is CASSGQYGADTQYF. DNA for the CDR3: TGTGCCAGCAGCGGACAGTACGGGGCAGATACGCAGTATTTT.

This clone was found once. This chain joins TRBV11-2 and TRBJ2-5, with 7 bases that match TRBD2. With V trimmed by 0 bases and J by 5 bases, 6 bases remained unmatched. The CDR3 has 15 amino acids. Germline assignment: CDR1 SGHAT and CDR2 FQNNGV. CDR3 region: CASSLDGGSKETQYF. The CDR3 DNA reads as TGTGCCAGCAGCTTAGATGGCGGGAGCAAGGAGACCCAGTACTTC.

The chain links TRBV19 to TRBJ2-7; 10 bases map to TRBD1. J lost 1 base, V lost 5 bases, and 5 bases had no gene match. CDR1 LNHDA and CDR2 SQIVND come from the germline V gene (reference sequence). The CDR3 has 15 residues. CDR3 in DNA: TGTGCCAGTAGTCCGGGACAGGGGCGTTCCTACGAGCAGTACTTC. Its protein product is CASSPGQGRSYEQYF.

The chain has TRBV5-8 and TRBJ2-5; 7 nucleotides align to TRBD2. This CDR3 region has 15 residues. With V trimmed by 4 bases and J by 2 bases, 8 bases remained unmatched. CDR1 SGHTS and CDR2 YDEGEE come from the germline V gene. The CDR3 DNA reads as TGTGCCAGCAGCCCTAAGTGGGGGGGTCAAGAGACCCAGTACTTC. Amino acid sequence: CASSPKWGGQETQYF.

Regarding this clone: A junction end diverges from the germline sequence, so it may reflect a read error. The V and J genes are TRBV24-1 and TRBJ1-5; 8 bases are shared with TRBD1. CDR1 is KGHDR, CDR2 SFDVKD, per germline. CDR3 size: 13 residues. In nucleotides, the CDR3 is TGTGCCACCGACGACAGGGGCAAGCAGCCCCAGCATTTT. Translation gives CATDDRGKQPQHF.

In DNA, the CDR3 is TGTGCCAGCAGCCCGGGGCGCGGCAGGGGTGGCTATGGCTACACCTTC. Translation gives CASSPGRGRGGYGYTF. The V gene is TRBV7-6, the J gene TRBJ1-2, with D perhaps TRBD1 (6 bases). V lost 5 bases and J lost 4, with 20 bases in between. CDR1 is SGHVS, CDR2 FNYEAQ, per germline. The CDR3 totals 16 residues.

The rearrangement joins TRBV27 to TRBJ1-1; D remains ambiguous. CDR3 size: 13 residues. Looked up from germline, CDR1 is MNHEY and CDR2 is SMNVEV (reference sequence). Trimming stripped 3 bases from V and 1 base from J, with 6 bases between. This CDR3 is CASSFMANTEAFF. CDR3 coding DNA: TGTGCCAGCAGTTTTATGGCGAACACTGAAGCTTTCTTT.

This chain connects TRBV9 to TRBJ2-1, with no clear D. Trimming pared 0 bases from V and 0 bases from J, leaving 13 bases between. This CDR3 comprises 17 residues. Germline CDR1 is SGDLS and CDR2 is YYNGEE. CDR3 amino acids: CASSVDFMSHSYNEQFF. The CDR3 DNA follows: TGTGCCAGCAGCGTAGATTTTATGTCACACTCCTACAATGAGCAGTTCTTC.

The genes are TRBV6-5 and TRBJ2-5; a weak D match, TRBD1 (6 bases). Per the germline V gene, CDR1 is MNHEY and CDR2 is SVGAGI. The CDR3 is 15 amino acids. V was trimmed by 0 bases and J by 1 base, leaving 9 bases between them. CDR3 bases: TGTGCCAGCAGTTACTCGATCAGGGGCCAAGAGACCCAGTACTTC. Its protein is CASSYSIRGQETQYF.

The V gene is TRBV4-1, the J gene TRBJ2-1; D is possibly TRBD2 (6 bases). Germline V gives CDR1 MGHRA, CDR2 YSYEKL. V lost 4 bases and J 2 bases, leaving 15 bases between the germline ends. This CDR3 has 16 amino acids. The CDR3 reads CASSPPGGAAYNEQFF. The CDR3 region has the DNA TGCGCCAGCAGCCCACCTGGCGGGGCGGCCTACAATGAGCAGTTCTTC.

The rearrangement joins TRBV10-2 to TRBJ1-5, with D perhaps matching TRBD1 (5 bases). Germline V CDR1 and CDR2: WSHSY, SAAADI. The V gene lost 3 bases and the J gene lost 0 bases, with 9 bases spanning the gap. This CDR3 spans 15 amino acids. The CDR3 DNA reads as TGCGCCAGCAGTGACGGCAGGGTTAGCAATCAGCCCCAGCATTTT. Translated: CASSDGRVSNQPQHF.

This chain links TRBV18 with TRBJ2-1; TRBD2 agrees at 9 bases. Germline-derived CDR1 and CDR2 are KGHSH and LQKENI. CDR3 length: 13 amino acids. Unmatched junction bases numbered 2, after V lost 2 bases and J lost 9 bases. Here the CDR3 reads CASSPAGGPEQFF. DNA of the CDR3: TGTGCCAGCTCACCAGCGGGAGGGCCTGAGCAGTTCTTC. The whole variable domain, remainder taken from reference TRBV18 and TRBJ2-1, is NAGVMQNPRHLVRRRGQEARLRCSPMKGHSHVYWYRQLPEEGLKFMVYLQKENIIDESGMPKERFSAEFPKEGPSILRIQQVVRGDSAAYFCASSPAGGPEQFFGPGTRLTVL.

The V call is TRBV5-4, the J call TRBJ1-1, with TRBD1 matching 9 bases. The CDR3 totals 16 residues. The trim removed 4 bases at V and 1 base at J, leaving 8 bases unmatched. Per the germline V gene, CDR1 is SGHNT and CDR2 is YYREEE (reference sequence). The chain's CDR3 is CASSLGRDRANTEAFF. The CDR3 DNA reads as TGTGCCAGCAGCCTGGGAAGGGACAGGGCGAACACTGAAGCTTTCTTT.

The V call is TRBV27, the J call TRBJ2-1, with 8 nucleotides matching TRBD2. This CDR3 comprises 18 residues. J gave up 1 base and V 7 bases, and 15 bases lay outside the gene matches. The germline gives CDR1 MNHEY, CDR2 SMNVEV (reference sequence). CDR3 loop: CASKKGLARLPSYNEQFF. The CDR3 region has the DNA TGTGCCAGCAAGAAAGGACTAGCACGCCTACCGTCCTACAATGAGCAGTTCTTC.

V gene TRBV19 combines with J gene TRBJ2-5; possible D gene TRBD2, 5 bases. With 4 bases removed from V and 3 bases from J, the gap between germline ends came to 15 bases. The CDR3 extends over 15 amino acids. CDR1 is LNHDA, CDR2 SQIVND, per germline (reference sequence). CDR3 nucleotides: TGTGCCAGTAGTAGCCGGGGTCCAACAAAAGAGACCCAGTACTTC. Amino acid sequence: CASSSRGPTKETQYF.

The V gene is TRBV30, the J gene TRBJ2-7; 9 nucleotides match TRBD2. The germline V gene has CDR1 GTSNPN and CDR2 SVGIG (reference sequence). This CDR3 spans 14 amino acids. Germline trimming cut 1 base from V and 1 base from J; bases unmatched to any gene: 2. In DNA, the CDR3 is TGTGCCTGGAGTGAACTAGCGGGTTCCTACGAGCAGTACTTC. Its protein product is CAWSELAGSYEQYF.

The chain carries TRBV19 and TRBJ1-1; 7 bases match TRBD1. V dropped 3 bases and J dropped 10; count of bases not matched to a gene: 17. CDR3 length equals 16 residues. CDR1 LNHDA and CDR2 SQIVND come from the germline V gene (reference sequence). The CDR3 sequence: CASSMPPPTGFGVAFF. In nucleotides, the CDR3 is TGTGCCAGTAGTATGCCGCCCCCGACAGGGTTCGGGGTAGCTTTCTTT.

The rearrangement joins TRBV5-1 to TRBJ2-1; weak D call: TRBD1 (6 bases). Per the germline V gene, CDR1 is SGHRS and CDR2 is YFSETQ. The CDR3 is made up of 15 amino acids. Trimming shortened V by 4 bases and J by 8 bases, and 19 bases separated the two germline ends. For the CDR3, the DNA is TGCGCCAGCAGCATAAGCATACAGGGATCCGATGAGCAGTTCTTC. Its protein product is CASSISIQGSDEQFF.

This chain connects TRBV6-1 to TRBJ2-5; TRBD2 matches at 8 bases. The CDR3 length is 16 residues. The V gene end was trimmed by 2 bases and the J gene end by 5 bases; junction bases not matched to a gene: 10. The V gene's germline CDR1 is MNHNS and CDR2 SASEGT. The CDR3 spells CASSETSGGPQETQYF. As DNA, the CDR3 is TGTGCCAGCAGTGAAACTAGCGGAGGGCCCCAGGAGACCCAGTACTTC.

The CDR3 bases are TGTGCCAGCAGCGGCTTATTAGCGGAACAAGAGACCCAGTACTTC. It specifies CASSGLLAEQETQYF. V and J are TRBV7-9 and TRBJ2-5; perhaps TRBD2 as D (6 bases). Deletions cut 5 bases from V and 2 bases from J, with 15 bases between. Germline loops: CDR1 SEHNR, CDR2 FQNEAQ (reference sequence). CDR3 size: 15 residues.

The chain has TRBV7-2 and TRBJ2-1, with a weak D call TRBD2 (6 bases). CDR1 SGHTA and CDR2 FQGNSA come from the germline V gene. V was cut by 0 bases and J by 16 bases, with 13 bases left in between. The CDR3 is made up of 12 amino acids. For the CDR3, the DNA is TGTGCCAGCAGCTTAGCGAGGGACTTGCTCTTCTTC. Amino acid sequence: CASSLARDLLFF.

The chain recombines TRBV10-1 with TRBJ1-1; 10 positions agree with TRBD1. Unmatched junction bases numbered 13, after V lost 8 bases and J lost 1 base. Germline V gene sequence: CDR1 WNHNN, CDR2 SYGVQD (reference sequence). The CDR3 covers 17 residues. The CDR3 protein is CASSLGTGVEKNTEAFF. In nucleotides, the CDR3 is TGCGCCAGCTCTTTAGGGACAGGGGTGGAAAAGAACACTGAAGCTTTCTTT.

The chain has TRBV5-1 and TRBJ2-7; 8 nucleotides line up with TRBD1. Germline V gene lookup returns CDR1 SGHRS and CDR2 YFSETQ. The CDR3 sequence is 15 residues long. J was trimmed by 1 base and V by 4 bases; bases with no gene match: 7. DNA for the CDR3: TGCGCCAGCAGCGTCAGGGGGCACCAGTCCTACGAGCAGTACTTC. Its protein product is CASSVRGHQSYEQYF.

The chain is built from TRBV27 and TRBJ2-3, with 12 bases lining up with TRBD2. The ends lost 4 bases at V and 5 bases at J; junction bases unmatched: 13. Germline lookup yields CDR1 MNHEY and CDR2 SMNVEV (reference sequence). The CDR3 sequence is 18 residues long. CDR3 loop: CASSSLHLLAGGEDTQYF. The DNA for the CDR3 is TGTGCCAGCAGTTCTCTCCACTTACTAGCGGGAGGCGAAGATACGCAGTATTTT.

This clone showed up just once. The chain carries TRBV19 and TRBJ1-5; 12 bases are shared with TRBD1. The V segment lost 7 bases and the J segment 5 bases; nucleotides outside the gene matches: 6. The CDR3 runs 15 residues. Germline V gene data show CDR1 as LNHDA and CDR2 as SQIVND (reference sequence). CDR3 in DNA: TGTGCCAGTACTCCGGGACAGGGGGCGGATCAGCCCCAGCATTTT. Translating gives CASTPGQGADQPQHF. The full variable domain, with the rest looked up from reference TRBV19 and TRBJ1-5, is DGGITQSPKYLFRKEGQNVTLSCEQNLNHDAMYWYRQDPGQGLRLIYYSQIVNDFQKGDIAEGYSVSREKKESFPLTVTSAQKNPTAFYLCASTPGQGADQPQHFGDGTRLSIL.